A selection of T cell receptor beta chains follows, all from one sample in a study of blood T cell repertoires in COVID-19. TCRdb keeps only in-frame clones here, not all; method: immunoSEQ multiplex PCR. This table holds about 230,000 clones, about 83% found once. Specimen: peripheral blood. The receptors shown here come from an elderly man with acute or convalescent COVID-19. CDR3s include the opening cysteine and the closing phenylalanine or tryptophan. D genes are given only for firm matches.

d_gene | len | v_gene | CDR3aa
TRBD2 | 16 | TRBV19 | CASSEIAGGLRNEQFF
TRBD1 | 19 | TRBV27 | CASSLSVGAGTGVGNEQFF
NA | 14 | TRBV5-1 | CASSRYSGANVLTF
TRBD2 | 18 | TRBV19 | CASSMPRAGGSSYNEQFF
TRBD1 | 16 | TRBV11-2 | CASSPRDRGVWTEAFF
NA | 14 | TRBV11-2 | CASSGSGTAETQYF
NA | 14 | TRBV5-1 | CASSYRSLTDTQYF
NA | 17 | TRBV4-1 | CASSLLTTEGPGEKLFF
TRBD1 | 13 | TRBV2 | CASTRQGAGEAFF
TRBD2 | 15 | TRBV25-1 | CASTPVGLAYNEQFF
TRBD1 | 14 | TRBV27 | CASSSGQGPYEQYF
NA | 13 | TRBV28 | CAIQTGFQETQYF
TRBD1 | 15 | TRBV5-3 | CARSQAGGSLDEQYF
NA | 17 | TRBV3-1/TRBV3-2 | CASSQMQGSSYNSPLHF
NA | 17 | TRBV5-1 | CASSPLRVIKHSYEQYF
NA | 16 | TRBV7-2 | CASSFRGGRSNQPQHF
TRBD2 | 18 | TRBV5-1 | CASSLQSTGGPPYNEQFF
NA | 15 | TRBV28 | CASSFRGGINYGYTF
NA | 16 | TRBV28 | CASNVFIQGSTGELFF